This paragraph covers one T cell receptor (beta chain) sequence. Assay used: immunoSEQ multiplex PCR; TCRdb lists only in-frame clones, some missing. The table shows about 42,000 clones, with 80% to 95% occurring only once. The sample belongs to a study of resident and recirculating memory T cells in vitiligo. Sequenced material: blood. This clonotype originated in a male donor with vitiligo.

Here the CDR3 DNA reads TGTGCCTGGAATCGAGAGTATGGCTACACCTTC. As protein: CAWNREYGYTF. The chain has TRBV30 and TRBJ1-2, with D unclear. The CDR3 loop spans 11 amino acids. V was cut by 4 bases and J by 5 bases, with 8 bases left in between. Germline CDR1 GTSNPN, CDR2 SVGIG (reference sequence).